The 9 T cell receptor beta chains presented below share a single source sample, sequenced in a study of yellow fever vaccine responses in identical twins. TCRdb processed the RT-PCR reads anew with MiXCR; each CDR3 protein has one entry. The data show about 14,000 distinct CDR3 sequences, roughly 80% seen once. The sample here was T cells from blood (PBMCs), unsorted or a sorted subset (not recorded which), taken before or after yellow fever vaccination (not recorded which). These receptors were collected from a woman aged 18 to 35 who received the yellow fever vaccine.

Only a few counts were recorded for this clonotype. V and J are TRBV4-3 and TRBJ2-3; TRBD1 matches at 10 bases. J lost 3 bases, V lost 4 bases, and 4 bases had no gene match. The CDR3 length is 15 residues. The germline gives CDR1 LGHNA, CDR2 YSLEER. CDR3 sequence reads: CASSPRGQGTDTQYF. CDR3 DNA: TGCGCCAGCAGCCCCAGGGGACAGGGGACAGATACGCAGTATTTT.

The genes are TRBV20-1 and TRBJ1-1; 8 nucleotides align to TRBD1. CDR3 length equals 13 residues. CDR1 DFQATT and CDR2 SNEGSKA come from the germline V gene (reference sequence). The DNA for the CDR3 is TGCAGGGGTGCAGGGGGCGATTACACTGAAGCTTTCTTT. Residues: CRGAGGDYTEAFF.

The V call is TRBV11-1, the J call TRBJ1-1; D gene uncertain. CDR1 and CDR2 from the germline V gene are SGHAT and FQDESV (reference sequence). The CDR3 has 12 amino acids. Trimming cost V 2 bases and J 6 bases, with 7 bases left between them. The CDR3 region is CASSLTGSEAFF. The DNA of the CDR3 is TGTGCCAGCAGCTTAACGGGCTCTGAAGCTTTCTTT.

V usage is TRBV19 and J usage is TRBJ2-5; no reliable D call. Germline CDR1 reads LNHDA; CDR2 reads SQIVND (reference sequence). Trimming pared 5 bases from V and 3 bases from J, leaving 13 bases between. The CDR3 spans 14 residues. DNA for the CDR3: TGTGCCAGTAGTCCTCGCGTGACGAAAGAGACCCAGTACTTC. Protein sequence: CASSPRVTKETQYF. Complete variable domain (other parts from reference TRBV19 and TRBJ2-5): DGGITQSPKYLFRKEGQNVTLSCEQNLNHDAMYWYRQDPGQGLRLIYYSQIVNDFQKGDIAEGYSVSREKKESFPLTVTSAQKNPTAFYLCASSPRVTKETQYFGPGTRLLVL.

This chain links TRBV15 with TRBJ1-2, with TRBD1 identical over 12 bases. Germline V gene lookup returns CDR1 LNHNV and CDR2 YYDKDF (reference sequence). The CDR3 has 17 amino acids. V lost 1 base and J lost 6; bases outside the gene matches: 9. CDR3 in DNA: TGTGCCACCAGCAGAGCGGGGACAGGGGGCGCTTATGATGGCTACACCTTC. This translates into CATSRAGTGGAYDGYTF. Variable domain in full (rest from reference TRBV15 and TRBJ1-2): DAMVIQNPRYQVTQFGKPVTLSCSQTLNHNVMYWYQQKSSQAPKLLFHYYDKDFNNEADTPDNFQSRRPNTSFCFLDIRSPGLGDTAMYLCATSRAGTGGAYDGYTFGSGTRLTVV.

For this clonotype: This likely comes from a read error, as the CDR3 has no conserved phenylalanine or tryptophan at its end. The chain uses TRBV5-1 and TRBJ2-2; D possibly matches TRBD1 or TRBD2 (5 bases each). The germline gives CDR1 SGHRS, CDR2 YFSETQ. The CDR3 extends over 15 amino acids. The V gene lost 4 bases and the J gene lost 0 bases, with 10 bases spanning the gap. The CDR3 here is CASSLGTTNTGELFV. In DNA form, the CDR3 reads TGCGCCAGCAGCCTGGGGACGACGAACACCGGGGAGCTGTTTGTT.

This clonotype has only a few counts. The genes are TRBV20-1 and TRBJ2-7, with D uncertain. Germline loops: CDR1 DFQATT, CDR2 SNEGSKA (reference sequence). The V end lost 3 bases, the J end lost 3 bases, and 12 bases lay between the germline ends. This CDR3 has 13 residues. CDR3 DNA sequence: TGCAGTGCTAGGAGATTAGAATTCTACGAGCAGTACTTC. This codes for CSARRLEFYEQYF.

The V and J genes are TRBV2 and TRBJ2-7, with D maybe TRBD1 (6 bases). Germline-derived CDR1 and CDR2 are SNHLY and FYNNEI. Trimming left V 4 bases short and J 2 bases short, with 9 bases between. The CDR3 loop spans 13 amino acids. DNA for the CDR3: TGTGCCAGCAGTGGAGGGGGTCCCTACGAGCAGTACTTC. This codes for CASSGGGPYEQYF.

The rearrangement joins TRBV15 to TRBJ2-7, with TRBD1 as a possible D gene (6 bases). V lost 0 bases, J lost 2 bases, and 8 bases lay in between. CDR1 and CDR2 (germline): LNHNV, YYDKDF (reference sequence). This CDR3 is 14 amino acids long. This chain's CDR3 is CATSRDRTAYEQYF. Written as DNA, the CDR3 is TGTGCCACCAGCAGAGATCGGACAGCCTACGAGCAGTACTTC.